What follows are 26 T cell receptor beta chains derived from one specimen sequenced in a study of blood T cell repertoires in COVID-19. Some clones are missing from TCRdb's copy, which holds only in-frame ones; the method was immunoSEQ multiplex PCR. The sample contains 200,000 to 250,000 clones, around 85% of which appear only once. Sequencing was carried out using peripheral blood. These TCRs come from a woman aged 40 to 49 with active or convalescent COVID-19.

V gene TRBV7-9 combines with J gene TRBJ2-2, with no clear D. V gave up 7 bases and J gave up 6 bases, with 9 bases separating them. Germline CDR1 and CDR2: SEHNR and FQNEAQ (reference sequence). CDR3 size: 12 residues. The CDR3 region has the DNA TGTGCCAGCATTGGAGAGGCCGGGGAGCTGTTTTTT. Amino acids: CASIGEAGELFF.

This sequence joins TRBV6-5 and TRBJ1-3, with 10 bases lining up with TRBD1. This CDR3 has 14 residues. Germline lookup yields CDR1 MNHEY and CDR2 SVGAGI. Trimming took 5 bases from V and 4 from J; bases not matched to a gene: 2. In nucleotides, the CDR3 is TGTGCCAGCAGTAGGACAGGGGGAGGAAACACCATATATTTT. Its protein product is CASSRTGGGNTIYF.

The CDR3 sequence: CASTMSSGAYNEQFF. CDR3 DNA: TGTGCCAGCACGATGAGTAGCGGGGCTTACAATGAGCAGTTCTTC. The chain employs TRBV7-3 and TRBJ2-1, with TRBD2 identical over 8 bases. Per the germline V gene, CDR1 is SGHTA and CDR2 is FQGTGA. Trimming cost V 7 bases and J 4 bases; bases outside gene matches: 9. The CDR3 runs 15 residues.

The V and J genes are TRBV9 and TRBJ1-2, with D maybe TRBD1 (6 bases). Looked up from germline, CDR1 is SGDLS and CDR2 is YYNGEE. Trimming pared 4 bases from V and 0 bases from J, leaving 19 bases between. The CDR3 runs 17 residues. The DNA of the CDR3 is TGTGCCAGCAGCTCCAAACCTGGGGAGGGGGCTAACTATGGCTACACCTTC. This sequence encodes CASSSKPGEGANYGYTF.

CDR3 region: CASSPDRENEKLFF. DNA of the CDR3: TGTGCCAGCAGCCCCGACAGAGAGAATGAAAAACTGTTTTTT. The chain uses TRBV6-5 and TRBJ1-4, with a possible D match to TRBD1 (5 bases). Germline V lookup: CDR1 MNHEY, CDR2 SVGAGI. The germline V and J ends were trimmed by 6 bases and 5 bases, with 13 bases remaining between them. This CDR3 is 14 amino acids long.

The chain has TRBV19 and TRBJ1-2; D is unresolved. V was trimmed by 5 bases and J by 7 bases, leaving 8 bases between them. The length of the CDR3 is 11 residues. Germline V gene data show CDR1 as LNHDA and CDR2 as SQIVND (reference sequence). The CDR3 reads CASSYSGGYTF. Written as DNA, the CDR3 is TGTGCCAGTAGTTATTCGGGTGGCTACACCTTC.

This clone was detected a few times. The V call is TRBV9, the J call TRBJ2-3, with D perhaps TRBD2 (7 bases). This CDR3 has 17 amino acids. Germline CDR1 SGDLS, CDR2 YYNGEE. V was pared by 2 bases and J by 0 bases, with 16 bases between. CDR3 protein: CASSVDAGASSTDTQYF. The CDR3 DNA is TGTGCCAGCAGCGTGGATGCGGGGGCCTCAAGCACAGATACGCAGTATTTT. Filled out from reference TRBV9 and TRBJ2-3, the complete variable domain reads DSGVTQTPKHLITATGQRVTLRCSPRSGDLSVYWYQQSLDQGLQFLIQYYNGEERAKGNILERFSAQQFPDLHSELNLSSLELGDSALYFCASSVDAGASSTDTQYFGPGTRLTVL.

This chain uses TRBV27 with TRBJ2-1, with 9 nucleotides matching TRBD2. Germline lookup yields CDR1 MNHEY and CDR2 SMNVEV (reference sequence). Trimming removed 2 bases from V and 8 bases from J; junction bases left unmatched: 7. The CDR3 totals 15 residues. CDR3 residues: CASSLRRGGIDEQFF. The CDR3 bases are TGTGCCAGCAGTTTACGGCGGGGGGGCATCGATGAGCAGTTCTTC.

The rearrangement links TRBV4-1 to TRBJ1-1; D is ambiguous. This CDR3 spans 13 amino acids. V shed 0 bases and J shed 3 bases, with 5 bases lying between them. CDR1 is MGHRA and CDR2 is YSYEKL in the germline V gene. The chain's CDR3 is CASSQDRDTEAFF. CDR3 in DNA: TGCGCCAGCAGCCAAGATCGGGACACTGAAGCTTTCTTT.

The V call is TRBV30, the J call TRBJ2-5, with D possibly being TRBD1 (5 bases). Germline V gives CDR1 GTSNPN, CDR2 SVGIG (reference sequence). V lost 0 bases, J lost 2 bases, and 16 bases lay in between. CDR3 length equals 16 residues. The CDR3: CAWSVGRANLQETQYF. Written as DNA, the CDR3 is TGTGCCTGGAGTGTAGGCAGGGCGAACCTTCAAGAGACCCAGTACTTC.

The CDR3 reads CAGTGWNTEAFF. The CDR3 coding sequence is TGTGCCGGGACAGGGTGGAACACTGAAGCTTTCTTT. V gene TRBV30 combines with J gene TRBJ1-1, with TRBD1 matching over 9 bases. The CDR3 has 12 residues. Germline CDR1 reads GTSNPN; CDR2 reads SVGIG (reference sequence). V was pared by 8 bases and J by 1 base, with 2 bases of the junction left unmatched. Full variable domain (outside the CDR3, taken from reference TRBV30 and TRBJ1-1): SQTIHQWPATLVQPVGSPLSLECTVEGTSNPNLYWYRQAAGRGLQLLFYSVGIGQISSEVPQNLSASRPQDRQFILSSKKLLLSDSGFYLCAGTGWNTEAFFGQGTRLTVV.

The J gene is TRBJ2-5, the V gene TRBV30; 9 nucleotides agree with TRBD2. J gave up 4 bases and V 0 bases, and 0 bases lay outside the gene matches. This CDR3 contains 13 residues. Germline values: CDR1 GTSNPN, CDR2 SVGIG (reference sequence). The CDR3 reads CAWSVAGGETQYF. CDR3 bases: TGTGCCTGGAGTGTAGCGGGGGGAGAGACCCAGTACTTC.

Regarding this clone: This same CDR3 is encoded by further DNA sequences in the sample. The chain joins TRBV5-1 to TRBJ2-1, with TRBD2 matching 9 bases. Looked up from germline, CDR1 is SGHRS and CDR2 is YFSETQ. J was trimmed by 4 bases and V by 3 bases; bases with no gene match: 2. This CDR3 region has 14 residues. This CDR3 is CASSSAGGYNEQFF. For the CDR3, the DNA is TGCGCCAGCAGCTCGGCGGGGGGGTACAATGAGCAGTTCTTC. Complete variable domain (other parts from reference TRBV5-1 and TRBJ2-1): KAGVTQTPRYLIKTRGQQVTLSCSPISGHRSVSWYQQTPGQGLQFLFEYFSETQRNKGNFPGRFSGRQFSNSRSEMNVSTLELGDSALYLCASSSAGGYNEQFFGPGTRLTVL.

About this clone: The same CDR3 can be traced to other DNA sequences in this sample. The DNA for the CDR3 is TGCGCCAGCAGCTCAGGGGAGGGCTATGGCTACACCTTC. This translates into CASSSGEGYGYTF. The chain employs TRBV5-1 and TRBJ1-2; D possibly corresponds to TRBD1 (6 bases). Germline CDR1 and CDR2: SGHRS and YFSETQ. The CDR3 runs to 13 residues. Trimming pared 3 bases from V and 4 bases from J, leaving 10 bases between.

The rearrangement uses TRBV28 and TRBJ2-7; TRBD1 agrees at 9 bases. Germline CDR1 and CDR2: MDHEN and SYDVKM. The CDR3 spans 15 residues. V dropped 2 bases and J dropped 0; count of bases not matched to a gene: 2. The CDR3: CASSLDRGSSYEQYV. The CDR3 nucleotides read TGTGCCAGCAGTTTAGACAGGGGGAGCTCCTACGAGCAGTACGTC.

This clone has just a few counts. The J gene is TRBJ2-1, the V gene TRBV9, with D maybe TRBD2 (5 bases). Deletions cut 0 bases from V and 7 bases from J, with 14 bases between. The CDR3 contains 15 residues. Per germline, CDR1 SGDLS and CDR2 YYNGEE. CDR3: CASSVGATSPNEQFF. The CDR3 DNA follows: TGTGCCAGCAGCGTAGGGGCAACTAGTCCGAATGAGCAGTTCTTC.

The chain has TRBV7-2 and TRBJ2-5, with 11 bases matching TRBD2. From germline, CDR1 is SGHTA and CDR2 FQGNSA. V was clipped by 2 bases and J by 9 bases; unmatched bases: 8. This CDR3 has 15 residues. This chain's CDR3 is CASSLQASGGKAQYF. In DNA, the CDR3 is TGTGCCAGCAGCTTACAGGCTAGCGGGGGGAAGGCCCAGTACTTC.

V gene TRBV10-3 combines with J gene TRBJ2-2; a possible D gene is TRBD2 (6 bases). Germline V gene lookup returns CDR1 ENHRY and CDR2 SYGVKD. The CDR3 is made up of 17 amino acids. Trimming removed 4 bases from V and 1 base from J, with 16 bases in between. The chain's CDR3 is CAISGISAGLNTGELFF. DNA of the CDR3: TGTGCCATCAGTGGGATTTCGGCGGGGCTGAACACCGGGGAGCTGTTTTTT.

The V and J genes are TRBV3-1 (or the pseudogene TRBV3-2) and TRBJ1-5, with D tentatively TRBD1 (5 bases). CDR1 LGHDT and CDR2 YNNKEL come from the germline V gene (reference sequence). The V gene lost 3 bases and the J gene lost 6 bases, with 12 bases spanning the gap. This CDR3 is 14 amino acids long. CDR3 DNA sequence: TGTGCCAGCAGCCAGGGAAACAGGTTTCAGCCCCAGCATTTT. It encodes CASSQGNRFQPQHF.

J is TRBJ1-5 and V is TRBV19; D might be TRBD1 (6 bases). CDR1 is LNHDA and CDR2 is SQIVND in the germline V gene (reference sequence). Trimming stripped 6 bases from V and 6 bases from J, with 18 bases between. This CDR3 region has 15 residues. The CDR3 region has the DNA TGTGCCAGTAGCACGGACAGTAACTCCCGTCAGCCCCAGCATTTT. Protein product: CASSTDSNSRQPQHF. Drawing the rest from reference TRBV19 and TRBJ1-5, the complete variable domain is DGGITQSPKYLFRKEGQNVTLSCEQNLNHDAMYWYRQDPGQGLRLIYYSQIVNDFQKGDIAEGYSVSREKKESFPLTVTSAQKNPTAFYLCASSTDSNSRQPQHFGDGTRLSIL.

The chain links TRBV5-6 to TRBJ2-1; the match to TRBD2 covers 11 bases. Looked up from germline, CDR1 is SGHDT and CDR2 is YYEEEE. With 2 bases clipped from V and 6 bases from J, the junction kept 4 bases outside the gene matches. The CDR3 is 15 residues long. The CDR3 coding sequence is TGTGCCAGCAGCTTTAGCGGGGGGGCCAGCAATGAGCAGTTCTTC. Amino acid sequence: CASSFSGGASNEQFF. Variable domain in full (rest from reference TRBV5-6 and TRBJ2-1): DAGVTQSPTHLIKTRGQQVTLRCSPKSGHDTVSWYQQALGQGPQFIFQYYEEEERQRGNFPDRFSGHQFPNYSSELNVNALLLGDSALYLCASSFSGGASNEQFFGPGTRLTVL.

The rearrangement uses TRBV2 and TRBJ2-3, with 7 bases fitting TRBD2. This CDR3 comprises 15 residues. Trimming removed 8 bases from V and 3 bases from J; junction bases left unmatched: 11. The germline V gene has CDR1 SNHLY and CDR2 FYNNEI. This chain's CDR3 is CASRLAQLSTDTQYF. The DNA of the CDR3 is TGTGCCAGCCGACTAGCTCAGTTAAGTACAGATACGCAGTATTTT.

The chain combines TRBV6-5 with TRBJ2-3, with D maybe TRBD2 (7 bases). The V end was cut by 8 bases, the J end by 2 bases, with 17 bases between. The CDR3 contains 15 residues. CDR1 and CDR2 (germline): MNHEY, SVGAGI. CDR3 sequence (DNA): TGTGCCAGCGGTAGTGGGGGGGGCCTCACAGATACGCAGTATTTT. Its translation is CASGSGGGLTDTQYF.

The rearrangement links TRBV11-2 to TRBJ2-5; TRBD2 agrees at 9 bases. The CDR3 is 16 amino acids. Germline V gives CDR1 SGHAT, CDR2 FQNNGV. J lost 5 bases, V lost 6 bases, and 13 bases had no gene match. As DNA, the CDR3 is TGTGCCAGCAGAGCTAGCGGGGCCATCGTGATTGAGACCCAGTACTTC. As protein: CASRASGAIVIETQYF.

This sequence joins TRBV11-2 and TRBJ2-1, with 13 bases identical to TRBD2. The CDR3 consists of 17 residues. The germline V gene has CDR1 SGHAT and CDR2 FQNNGV. V dropped 1 base and J dropped 4; count of bases not matched to a gene: 4. The CDR3 protein is CASSLVTSGGVYNEQFF. DNA for the CDR3: TGTGCCAGCAGCTTAGTCACTAGCGGGGGGGTGTACAATGAGCAGTTCTTC.

The chain has TRBV10-1 and TRBJ1-6; possibly TRBD1 for D (5 bases). CDR1 is WNHNN, CDR2 SYGVQD, per germline (reference sequence). The CDR3 sequence is 13 residues long. V lost 4 bases and J 6 bases, leaving 7 bases between the germline ends. CDR3 coding DNA: TGCGCCAGCAGTGCAGGGATTAATTCACCCCTCCACTTT. Encoded protein: CASSAGINSPLHF.